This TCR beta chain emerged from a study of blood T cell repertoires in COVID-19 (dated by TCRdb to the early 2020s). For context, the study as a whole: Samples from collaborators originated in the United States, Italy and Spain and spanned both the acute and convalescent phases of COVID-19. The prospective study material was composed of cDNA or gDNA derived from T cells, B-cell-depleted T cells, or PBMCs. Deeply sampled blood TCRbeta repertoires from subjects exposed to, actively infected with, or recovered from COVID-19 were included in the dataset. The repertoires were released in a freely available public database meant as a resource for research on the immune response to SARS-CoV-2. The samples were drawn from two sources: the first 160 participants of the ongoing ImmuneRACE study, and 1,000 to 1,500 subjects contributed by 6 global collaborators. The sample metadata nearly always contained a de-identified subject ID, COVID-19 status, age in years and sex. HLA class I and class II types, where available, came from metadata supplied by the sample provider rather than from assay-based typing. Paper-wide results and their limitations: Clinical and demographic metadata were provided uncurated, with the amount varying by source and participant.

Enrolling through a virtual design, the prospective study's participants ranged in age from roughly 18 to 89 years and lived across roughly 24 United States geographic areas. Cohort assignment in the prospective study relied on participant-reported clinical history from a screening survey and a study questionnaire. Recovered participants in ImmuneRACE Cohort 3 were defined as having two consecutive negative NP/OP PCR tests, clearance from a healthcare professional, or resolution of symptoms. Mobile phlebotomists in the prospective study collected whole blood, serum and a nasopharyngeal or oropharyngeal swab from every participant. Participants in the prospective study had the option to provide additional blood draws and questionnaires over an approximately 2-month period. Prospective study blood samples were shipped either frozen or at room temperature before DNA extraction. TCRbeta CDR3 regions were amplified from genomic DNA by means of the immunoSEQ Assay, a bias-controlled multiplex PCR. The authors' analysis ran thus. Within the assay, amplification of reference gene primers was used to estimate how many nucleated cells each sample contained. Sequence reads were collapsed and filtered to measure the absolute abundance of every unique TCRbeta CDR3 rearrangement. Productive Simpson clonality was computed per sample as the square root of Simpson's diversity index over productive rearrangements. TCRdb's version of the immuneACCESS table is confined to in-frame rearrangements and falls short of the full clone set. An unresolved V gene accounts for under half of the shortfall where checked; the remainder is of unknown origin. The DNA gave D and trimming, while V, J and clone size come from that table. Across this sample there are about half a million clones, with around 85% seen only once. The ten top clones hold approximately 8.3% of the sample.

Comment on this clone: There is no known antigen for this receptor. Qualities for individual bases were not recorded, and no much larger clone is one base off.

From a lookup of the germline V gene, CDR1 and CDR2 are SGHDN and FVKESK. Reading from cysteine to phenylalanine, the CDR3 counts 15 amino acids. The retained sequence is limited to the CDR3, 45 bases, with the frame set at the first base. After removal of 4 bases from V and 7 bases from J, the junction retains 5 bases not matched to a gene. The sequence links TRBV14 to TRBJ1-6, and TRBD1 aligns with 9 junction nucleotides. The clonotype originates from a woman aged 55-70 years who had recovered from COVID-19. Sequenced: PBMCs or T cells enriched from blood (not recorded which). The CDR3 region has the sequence CASSLRQGENSPLHF. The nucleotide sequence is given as TGTGCCAGCAGCCTTCGACAGGGGGAGAATTCACCCCTCCACTTT.